A selection of T cell receptor beta chains follows, all from one sample in a study of T cell responses to AZD1222 COVID-19 vaccine. This table comes from immunoSEQ multiplex PCR, and its TCRdb copy is limited to in-frame clones, with some not included. The data contain 180,000 or so clones, just over 90% of them singletons. The input for sequencing was peripheral blood, taken 28 days after the second AZD1222 dose. The origin of the receptors is an adult who received the AZD1222 COVID-19 vaccine. CDR3s include the opening cysteine and the closing phenylalanine or tryptophan. A D gene is named only where the DNA matches it firmly. Expanded clones get a size class; other rows say once, few or many, or leave the size out.

TRBJ1-5 | . | TRBV10-3 | once | CAISEAGVNQPQHF | TGTGCCATCAGTGAGGCAGGGGTCAATCAGCCCCAGCATTTT
TRBJ2-6 | . | TRBV5-1 | . | CASSLGEGSLSSGANVLTF | TGCGCCAGCAGCTTGGGCGAGGGGAGTCTAAGCTCTGGGGCCAACGTCCTGACTTTC
TRBJ1-2 | . | TRBV10-3 | . | CAISELGAGRSVYTF | TGTGCCATCAGTGAGCTTGGGGCAGGGAGGTCGGTGTACACCTTC
TRBJ1-2 | TRBD1 | TRBV28 | . | CASSLAVKGAGYTF | TGTGCCAGCAGTCTTGCGGTGAAGGGGGCTGGCTACACCTTC
TRBJ2-3 | TRBD2 | TRBV5-1 | . | CASSSVTSEADTQYF | TGCGCCAGCAGCTCGGTGACTAGCGAGGCGGATACGCAGTATTTT
TRBJ1-2 | . | TRBV18 | . | CASSPGLNAPYYGYTF | TGTGCCAGCTCACCAGGGTTGAACGCCCCTTACTATGGCTACACCTTC
TRBJ1-5 | TRBD1 | TRBV2 | once | CASTRTGVQPQHF | TGTGCCAGCACCCGGACAGGGGTTCAGCCCCAGCATTTT
TRBJ1-4 | . | TRBV5-8 | . | CASSRRADDEKLFF | TGTGCCAGCAGCCGGAGGGCAGATGATGAAAAACTGTTTTTT
TRBJ1-3 | . | TRBV29-1 | . | CSVQASGNTIYF | TGCAGCGTTCAAGCCTCTGGAAACACCATATATTTT
TRBJ1-5 | . | TRBV27 | . | CASSFREQQPQHF | TGTGCCAGCAGTTTCAGGGAACAACAGCCCCAGCATTTT
TRBJ2-2 | . | TRBV4-3 | once | CASSPFGTGELFF | TGCGCCAGCAGCCCCTTCGGCACCGGGGAGCTGTTTTTT
TRBJ2-5 | . | TRBV28 | . | CASSLRETQYF | TGTGCCAGCAGCCTGAGGGAGACCCAGTACTTC
TRBJ2-7 | . | TRBV20-1 | . | CSAREGGEQYF | TGCAGTGCTAGAGAAGGGGGCGAGCAGTACTTC
TRBJ2-1 | . | TRBV2 | . | CASRGGQSSYNEQFF | TGTGCCAGCAGGGGGGGTCAGAGCTCCTACAATGAGCAGTTCTTC
TRBJ1-1 | . | TRBV19 | . | CASNVGTGDRTEAFF | TGTGCCAGTAACGTCGGGACCGGGGATCGGACTGAAGCTTTCTTT
TRBJ1-5 | . | TRBV18 | . | CASSGSEAQPQHF | TGTGCCAGCTCAGGATCCGAGGCTCAGCCCCAGCATTTT
TRBJ1-2 | TRBD1 | TRBV5-4 | . | CASSQGAEGYTF | TGTGCCAGCAGTCAGGGGGCAGAAGGCTACACCTTC
TRBJ1-3 | TRBD1 | TRBV5-1 | once | CASSLVPKPGTGPGNTIYF | TGCGCCAGCAGCCTCGTACCTAAACCCGGGACAGGGCCAGGAAACACCATATATTTT
TRBJ1-3 | . | TRBV19 | . | CASSIDSGNTIYF | TGTGCCAGTAGTATAGACTCTGGAAACACCATATATTTT
TRBJ2-7 | . | TRBV18 | . | CASSPRPRLSSYEQYF | TGTGCCAGCTCACCACGGCCCAGGCTTAGCTCCTACGAGCAGTACTTC
TRBJ2-3 | . | TRBV5-6 | . | CASSQSGAFGDTQYF | TGTGCCAGCAGCCAATCAGGGGCCTTCGGGGATACGCAGTATTTT
TRBJ1-5 | . | TRBV6-6 | . | CASSQGDSQPQHF | TGTGCCAGCAGTCAGGGAGATAGTCAGCCCCAGCATTTT
TRBJ1-2 | TRBD1 | TRBV28 | . | CASTWDRLYGYTF | TGTGCCAGCACCTGGGACAGATTATATGGCTACACCTTC
TRBJ2-7 | TRBD1 | TRBV2 | . | CASSETPGQATYEQYF | TGTGCCAGCAGTGAGACCCCGGGACAGGCCACCTACGAGCAGTACTTC
TRBJ1-2 | TRBD1 | TRBV5-6 | . | CASSLVGQGGGYTF | TGTGCCAGCAGCTTGGTCGGACAGGGCGGTGGCTACACCTTC
TRBJ1-1 | . | TRBV7-2 | . | CASSLDLNTEAFF | TGTGCCAGCAGCTTGGACCTGAACACTGAAGCTTTCTTT
TRBJ1-6 | . | TRBV28 | . | CASSFEGSPYSPLHF | TGTGCCAGCAGTTTCGAAGGGTCCCCCTATTCACCCCTCCACTTT
TRBJ1-2 | TRBD1 | TRBV19 | . | CASSIDGTGVSSYGYTF | TGTGCCAGTAGTATAGATGGGACAGGGGTAAGCTCCTATGGCTACACCTTC
TRBJ2-1 | . | TRBV14 | . | CASSQGLWVRRFSSYNEQFF | TGTGCCAGCAGCCAAGGGCTTTGGGTTAGGCGCTTTAGCTCCTACAATGAGCAGTTCTTC
TRBJ1-5 | . | TRBV7-9 | . | CASSASTGSQPQHF | TGTGCCAGCAGCGCGTCAACAGGGAGTCAGCCCCAGCATTTT
TRBJ1-1 | . | TRBV28 | . | CASSLVPGTGTEAFF | TGTGCCAGCAGTCTCGTCCCCGGGACGGGAACTGAAGCTTTCTTT
TRBJ1-1 | . | TRBV18 | . | CASSPKGDTEAFF | TGTGCCAGCTCACCAAAGGGGGACACTGAAGCTTTCTTT
TRBJ1-5 | . | TRBV19 | . | CASSPRRVRGPQHF | TGTGCCAGTAGTCCCCGACGAGTCCGAGGGCCCCAGCATTTT
TRBJ2-1 | TRBD2 | TRBV9 | . | CASSANSGTSSNEQFF | TGTGCCAGCAGCGCCAACTCCGGGACTAGCTCCAATGAGCAGTTCTTC
TRBJ2-7 | . | TRBV19 | . | CASSRRPGPYEQYF | TGTGCCAGTAGCCGGCGGCCCGGCCCCTACGAGCAGTACTTC
TRBJ2-5 | . | TRBV6-5 | . | CASSYWQGEAQYF | TGTGCCAGCAGTTACTGGCAGGGAGAGGCCCAGTACTTC
TRBJ1-1 | . | TRBV19 | . | CASRLGRRNTEAFF | TGTGCCAGTAGGCTGGGACGGCGGAACACTGAAGCTTTCTTT
TRBJ2-7 | TRBD1 | TRBV7-3 | . | CASSFLGQASGNEQYF | TGTGCCAGCAGCTTTCTGGGACAGGCTTCGGGAAACGAGCAGTACTTC
TRBJ1-1 | . | TRBV6-5 | . | CASSKGGGVNTEAFF | TGTGCCAGCAGCAAGGGAGGGGGGGTGAACACTGAAGCTTTCTTT
TRBJ1-2 | . | TRBV5-1 | . | CASSKGDGYTF | TGCGCCAGCAGCAAGGGTGATGGCTACACCTTC
TRBJ2-7 | . | TRBV6-6 | . | CASSYGPYEQYF | TGTGCCAGCAGTTACGGTCCTTACGAGCAGTACTTC
TRBJ2-7 | . | TRBV30 | . | CAWSGGRQYF | TGTGCCTGGAGTGGGGGGCGCCAGTACTTC
TRBJ2-3 | TRBD2 | TRBV27 | . | CASSPLAGVGDTQYF | TGTGCCAGCAGTCCGCTAGCGGGGGTCGGAGATACGCAGTATTTT
TRBJ1-1 | . | TRBV20-1 | . | CSASLGNTEAFF | TGCAGTGCTAGTCTGGGAAACACTGAAGCTTTCTTT
TRBJ1-2 | . | TRBV30 | . | CAWSRADGYTF | TGTGCCTGGAGTAGAGCGGATGGCTACACCTTC
TRBJ1-4 | . | TRBV6-5 | . | CASSYSGEGKLFF | TGTGCCAGCAGTTACTCGGGGGAAGGAAAACTGTTTTTT
TRBJ1-6 | . | TRBV2 | . | CASSEALRTRTLSSYNSPLHF | TGTGCCAGCAGTGAAGCGCTTCGGACACGGACGCTTAGCTCCTATAATTCACCCCTCCACTTT
TRBJ1-5 | . | TRBV5-6 | . | CASSRLAGNQPQHF | TGTGCCAGCAGCCGGCTTGCGGGCAATCAGCCCCAGCATTTT
TRBJ1-5 | . | TRBV19 | . | CASRGDPGRNQPQHF | TGTGCCAGTAGGGGCGACCCGGGCCGCAATCAGCCCCAGCATTTT
TRBJ1-5 | . | TRBV24-1 | . | CATSDATDSNQPQHF | TGTGCCACCAGTGACGCGACAGATAGCAATCAGCCCCAGCATTTT
TRBJ1-2 | . | TRBV15 | . | CATSFRTSDPSGYTF | TGTGCCACCAGCTTCCGTACTTCGGATCCCTCTGGCTACACCTTC
TRBJ2-1 | TRBD1 | TRBV7-9 | . | CASSFGQGNYEQFF | TGTGCCAGCAGCTTCGGACAGGGAAATTATGAGCAGTTCTTC
TRBJ2-5 | . | TRBV29-1 | . | CSVSQGGYETQYF | TGCAGCGTATCACAAGGGGGATACGAGACCCAGTACTTC
TRBJ1-2 | . | TRBV7-2 | . | CASSLAPEGYGYTF | TGTGCCAGCAGCTTAGCCCCTGAGGGCTATGGCTACACCTTC
TRBJ2-7 | . | TRBV7-2 | . | CASSLGPSYEQYF | TGTGCCAGCAGCTTGGGACCGTCCTACGAGCAGTACTTC